The rows below give T cell receptor beta chains drawn from one sample of a study of cytomegalovirus exposure and HLA in healthy donors. This table comes from immunoSEQ multiplex PCR, and its TCRdb copy is limited to in-frame clones, with some not included. The sample contains about 110,000 clones, 80% to 90% of which appear only once. The sequenced sample consisted of PBMCs. Receptors originate from a man aged 50-60 years in good health and CMV-seronegative. The CDR3 runs from the conserved cysteine through the conserved F or W. The order of the fields is V gene, D gene, CDR3 protein. The D gene is left open where the match is weak.

>TRBV7-3|TRBD2
CASSLGTSGGAETQYF
>TRBV4-1|TRBD1
CASSQVQGGLNTEAFF
>TRBV11-2|.
CASSSVRFNYGYTF
>TRBV5-1|TRBD1
CASSPGQGKRGNTIYF
>TRBV13|TRBD1
CASSNGRQGNQPQHF
>TRBV15|.
CATSMESSYNSPLHF
>TRBV29-1|.
CSVEIGGSGELFF
>TRBV6-5|.
CASHPGLGNQPQHF
>TRBV19|TRBD1
CASRKSRGSYGYTF
>TRBV19|TRBD1
CASQRQGAYGYTF